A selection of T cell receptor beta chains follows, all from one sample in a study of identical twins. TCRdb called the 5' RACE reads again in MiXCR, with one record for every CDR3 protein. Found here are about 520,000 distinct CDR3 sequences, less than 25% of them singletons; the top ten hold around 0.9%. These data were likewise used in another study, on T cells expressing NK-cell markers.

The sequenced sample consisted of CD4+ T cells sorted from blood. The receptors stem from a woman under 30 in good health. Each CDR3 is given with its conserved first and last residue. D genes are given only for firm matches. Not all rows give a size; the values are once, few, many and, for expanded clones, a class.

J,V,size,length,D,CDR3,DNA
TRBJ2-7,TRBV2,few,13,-,CASAGTGLGEQYF,TGTGCCAGCGCCGGGACTGGGTTAGGTGAGCAGTACTTC
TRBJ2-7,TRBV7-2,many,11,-,CASSPGRRQYF,TGTGCCAGCAGCCCCGGTCGCAGGCAGTACTTC
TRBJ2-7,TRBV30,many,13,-,CAWTRGLSREQYF,TGTGCCTGGACCAGGGGTCTCTCGCGCGAGCAGTACTTC
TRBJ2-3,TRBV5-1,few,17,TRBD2,CASREVGSLAATDTQYF,TGCGCCAGCAGGGAGGTGGGAAGCCTAGCGGCCACAGATACGCAGTATTTT
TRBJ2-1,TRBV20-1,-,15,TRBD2,CSAKDGGGRYNEQFF,TGCAGTGCTAAAGACGGGGGAGGGCGGTACAATGAGCAGTTCTTC
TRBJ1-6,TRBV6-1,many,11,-,CASGGDSPLHF,TGTGCCAGCGGAGGCGATTCACCCCTCCACTTT
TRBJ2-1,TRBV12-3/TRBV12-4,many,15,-,CASSLEGALGNEQFF,TGTGCCAGCAGTTTGGAGGGGGCTCTGGGCAATGAGCAGTTCTTC
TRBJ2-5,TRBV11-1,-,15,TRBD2,CASSAGLVGRETQYF,TGTGCCAGCAGCGCAGGACTAGTGGGTCGGGAGACCCAGTACTTC
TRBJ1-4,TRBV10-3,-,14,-,CAISESSGQEKLFF,TGTGCCATCAGTGAGTCGTCAGGACAGGAAAAACTGTTTTTT
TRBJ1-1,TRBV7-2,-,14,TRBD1,CASSPTGGLGKAFF,TGTGCCAGCAGCCCGACAGGGGGCTTAGGAAAAGCTTTCTTT
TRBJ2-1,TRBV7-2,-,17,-,CASSSLWVRTTLNEQFF,TGTGCCAGCAGCTCTCTATGGGTAAGGACAACCCTCAATGAGCAGTTCTTC
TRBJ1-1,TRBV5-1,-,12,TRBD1,CASSGGQAEAFF,TGCGCCAGCAGCGGGGGACAGGCTGAAGCTTTCTTT
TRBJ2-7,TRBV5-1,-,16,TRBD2,CASSLSRRGLAFEQYF,TGCGCCAGCAGCTTGAGTAGGAGGGGACTAGCGTTCGAGCAGTACTTC
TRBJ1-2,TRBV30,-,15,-,CAWSVTSTGFYGYTF,TGTGCCTGGAGCGTAACCTCAACAGGGTTCTATGGCTACACCTTC
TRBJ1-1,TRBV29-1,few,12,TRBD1,CSVGAQGTEAFF,TGCAGCGTCGGAGCACAGGGGACTGAAGCTTTCTTT
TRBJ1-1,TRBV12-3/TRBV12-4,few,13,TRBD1,CASRIPGGAEAFF,TGTGCCAGCAGAATCCCAGGGGGAGCTGAAGCTTTCTTT
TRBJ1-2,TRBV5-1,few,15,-,CASSFDGRSHYGYTF,TGCGCCAGCAGCTTTGACGGGAGGTCTCACTATGGCTACACCTTC
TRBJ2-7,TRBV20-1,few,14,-,CSASPRSPRYEQYF,TGCAGTGCTAGTCCCCGGTCCCCTCGGTACGAGCAGTACTTC
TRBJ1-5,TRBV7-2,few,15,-,CASSRRHGRDQPQHF,TGTGCCAGCAGCCGCAGGCACGGGAGAGATCAGCCCCAGCATTTT
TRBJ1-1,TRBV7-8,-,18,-,CASSLHGSGGNMNTEAFF,TGTGCCAGCAGCTTGCACGGCTCCGGCGGGAATATGAACACTGAAGCTTTCTTT
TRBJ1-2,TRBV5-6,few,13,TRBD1,CASSFDRAEGYTF,TGTGCCAGCAGCTTCGACAGGGCTGAGGGCTACACCTTC
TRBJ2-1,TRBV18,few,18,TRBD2,CASSSGTSGGASYNEQFF,TGTGCCAGCTCGTCCGGGACTAGCGGGGGGGCCTCCTACAATGAGCAGTTCTTC
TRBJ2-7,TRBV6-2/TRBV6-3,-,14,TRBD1,CASRIRTGWYEQYF,TGTGCCAGCAGGATACGGACAGGTTGGTACGAGCAGTACTTC
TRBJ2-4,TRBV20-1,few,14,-,CSARSGAAKNIQYF,TGCAGTGCTAGATCAGGGGCGGCCAAAAACATTCAGTACTTC
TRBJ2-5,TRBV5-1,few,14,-,CASSLSVSGETQYF,TGCGCCAGCAGCTTGAGTGTCAGCGGGGAGACCCAGTACTTC
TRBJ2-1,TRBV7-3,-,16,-,CASSSAPAGTYNEQFF,TGTGCCAGCAGCTCCGCTCCGGCGGGGACCTACAATGAGCAGTTCTTC
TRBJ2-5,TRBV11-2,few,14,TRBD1,CASKGLRGQKTQYF,TGTGCCAGCAAAGGCCTCAGGGGACAGAAGACCCAGTACTTC
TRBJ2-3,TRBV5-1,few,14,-,CASSLQDARDTQYF,TGCGCCAGCAGCTTACAAGACGCGAGAGATACGCAGTATTTT
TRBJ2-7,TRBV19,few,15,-,CARDPVSPEEYEQYF,TGTGCCAGAGACCCCGTCAGCCCGGAGGAATACGAGCAGTACTTC
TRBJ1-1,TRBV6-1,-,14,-,CASSEVRVNTEAFF,TGTGCCAGCAGTGAAGTTCGGGTGAACACTGAAGCTTTCTTT
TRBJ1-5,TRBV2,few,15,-,CASSRNGYSNQPQHF,TGTGCCAGCAGTCGAAACGGGTATAGCAATCAGCCCCAGCATTTT
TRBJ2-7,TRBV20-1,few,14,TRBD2,CSAKETSGPYEQYF,TGCAGTGCTAAGGAGACTAGCGGGCCTTACGAGCAGTACTTC
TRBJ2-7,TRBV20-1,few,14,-,CSARDLRQHYEQYF,TGCAGTGCTAGAGATCTGCGGCAGCACTACGAGCAGTACTTC
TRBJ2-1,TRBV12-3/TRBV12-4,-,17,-,CASSPPRRTANHNEQFF,TGTGCCAGCAGTCCACCCCGGCGGACAGCTAATCACAATGAGCAGTTCTTC
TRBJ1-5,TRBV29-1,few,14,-,CSVGTGYSNQPQHF,TGCAGCGTTGGTACAGGGTATAGCAATCAGCCCCAGCATTTT
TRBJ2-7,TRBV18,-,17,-,CASSSGQLKTSSYEQYF,TGTGCCAGCTCATCAGGACAGCTAAAGACTAGCTCCTACGAGCAGTACTTC
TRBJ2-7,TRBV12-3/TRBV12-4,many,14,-,CASSLAGDLREQYF,TGTGCCAGCAGTTTAGCCGGGGACCTACGCGAGCAGTACTTC
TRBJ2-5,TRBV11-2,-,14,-,CASSTGLTFQTQYF,TGTGCCAGCAGCACGGGACTCACGTTCCAGACCCAGTACTTC
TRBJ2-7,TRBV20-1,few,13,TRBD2,CSALLAATYEQYF,TGCAGTGCTCTCCTAGCGGCCACCTACGAGCAGTACTTC
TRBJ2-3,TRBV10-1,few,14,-,CASSDGVSTDTQYF,TGCGCCAGCAGTGACGGGGTCAGCACAGATACGCAGTATTTT
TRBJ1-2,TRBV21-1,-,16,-,CASSKAERGSWGGYTF,TGTGCCAGCAGCAAAGCCGAGAGGGGTTCCTGGGGAGGCTACACCTTC
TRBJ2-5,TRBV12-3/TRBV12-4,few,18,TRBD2,CASSLVAGGPGYQETQYF,TGTGCCAGCAGTTTAGTTGCGGGAGGGCCTGGGTACCAAGAGACCCAGTACTTC
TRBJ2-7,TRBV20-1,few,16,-,CSARDYERGPEGEQYF,TGCAGTGCTAGAGATTATGAGAGGGGCCCAGAGGGCGAGCAGTACTTC
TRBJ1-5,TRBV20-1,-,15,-,CSARVWNEGNQPQHF,TGCAGTGCTAGAGTGTGGAATGAAGGCAATCAGCCCCAGCATTTT
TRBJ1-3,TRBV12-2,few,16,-,CASRLADRGSGNTIYF,TGTGCAAGTCGCTTAGCAGACCGGGGCTCTGGAAACACCATATATTTT
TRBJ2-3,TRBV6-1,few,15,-,CASNWRVGQPDTQYF,TGTGCCAGTAATTGGCGGGTGGGGCAGCCAGATACGCAGTATTTT
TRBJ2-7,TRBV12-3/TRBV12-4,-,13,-,CASSNGLSYEQYF,TGTGCCAGCAGTAACGGGCTCTCCTACGAGCAGTACTTC
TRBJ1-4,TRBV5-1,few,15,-,CASSALSGYPGKLFF,TGCGCCAGCTCCGCCCTCTCAGGGTACCCTGGAAAACTGTTTTTT
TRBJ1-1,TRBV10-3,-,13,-,CAISGGTEVEAFF,TGTGCCATCAGTGGAGGGACCGAGGTTGAAGCTTTCTTT
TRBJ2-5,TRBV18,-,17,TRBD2,CASSPQLQAGGSKTQYF,TGTGCCAGCTCACCCCAACTCCAAGCGGGGGGTTCAAAGACCCAGTACTTC
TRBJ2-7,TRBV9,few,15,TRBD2,CASSALGGGTYEQYF,TGTGCCAGCAGCGCGCTGGGGGGGGGGACCTACGAGCAGTACTTC
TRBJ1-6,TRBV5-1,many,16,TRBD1,CASSPLIAGGNSPLHF,TGCGCCAGCAGCCCCCTGATCGCAGGGGGTAATTCACCCCTCCACTTT
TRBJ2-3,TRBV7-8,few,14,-,CASSSHRYTDTQYF,TGTGCCAGCAGCTCGCACAGATACACAGATACGCAGTATTTT
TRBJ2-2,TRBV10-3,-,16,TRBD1,CAINSGGTGSTGELFF,TGTGCCATCAATTCAGGGGGGACAGGGTCAACCGGGGAGCTGTTTTTT
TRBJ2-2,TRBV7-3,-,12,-,CASSSIPGELFF,TGTGCCAGCAGCTCAATACCCGGGGAGCTGTTTTTT
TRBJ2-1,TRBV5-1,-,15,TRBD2,CASSLGTTSGNEQFF,TGCGCCAGCAGCCTCGGGACTACCTCTGGTAATGAGCAGTTCTTC
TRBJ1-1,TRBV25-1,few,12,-,CASSEWLDRAFF,TGTGCCAGCAGTGAATGGCTCGATCGGGCTTTCTTT
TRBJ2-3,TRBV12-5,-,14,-,CASEPSPDSNWQYF,TGTGCTAGTGAGCCATCCCCCGACAGTAATTGGCAGTATTTT
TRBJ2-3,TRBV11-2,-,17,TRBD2,CASSRGTSGGITDTQYF,TGTGCCAGCAGCCGTGGCACTAGCGGGGGGATCACAGATACGCAGTATTTT
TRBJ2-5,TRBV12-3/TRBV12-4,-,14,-,CASRRTSAQVTQYF,TGTGCCAGCAGGCGGACGTCCGCCCAAGTGACCCAGTACTTC